These T cell receptor beta chains were read from a single sample in a study of shared clonotypes between healthy human individuals. TCRdb's table, derived via immunoSEQ multiplex PCR, lists solely in-frame clones and lacks some. There are more than 500,000 clones in the sample; about 95% occur only once, and about 0.11% lies in the top ten. The sequencing input was naive CD8+ T cells sorted from blood. Receptors were obtained from a woman in her 30s in good health. The CDR3 runs from the conserved cysteine through the conserved F or W. Clone size is shown for a subset of rows, as once, few, many or a class of expanded clone.

J gene	clone size	V gene	CDR3 protein
TRBJ2-1	.	TRBV6-1	CASRDRTYNEQFF
TRBJ1-6	.	TRBV4-1	CASSQEQDYNSPLHF
TRBJ2-7	.	TRBV5-1	CASTRTGTFAEQYF
.	.	TRBV28	CASSPTKYEQYF
TRBJ1-1	.	TRBV19	CASSIGQGVAFF
TRBJ1-1	once	TRBV28	CASSPRLNTEAFF
TRBJ1-1	.	TRBV4-1	CASSQRYPTNMNTEAFF
TRBJ2-2	.	TRBV2	CASSHTTSGRANTGELFF
TRBJ2-1	.	TRBV7-8	CASSLGSNEQFF
TRBJ1-1	once	TRBV29-1	CSVEGSGSGMNTEAFF
TRBJ2-1	.	TRBV2	CASKNDRENYNEQFF
TRBJ2-4	.	TRBV5-1	CASSLAERGAVKNIQYF
TRBJ2-6	.	TRBV5-4	CASSLPGANVLTF
TRBJ2-7	.	TRBV2	CASRGGQAAEQYF
TRBJ2-3	.	TRBV1	CTSRLLGRATDTQYF
TRBJ2-5	.	TRBV21-1	CASSKACREVVSAQETQYF
TRBJ1-1	.	TRBV4-1	CASSQALTVNTEAFF
TRBJ2-1	.	TRBV9	CASSLTRSYNEQFF
TRBJ2-7	.	TRBV6-1	CASKEPGDEQYF
TRBJ1-5	.	TRBV6-6	CASNTGIGSQPQHF
TRBJ2-3	.	TRBV7-2	CASSFTGSGSTDTQYF
TRBJ2-7	.	TRBV5-6	CASSLTGTYEQYF
TRBJ2-7	once	TRBV7-9	CASSPGGAGGVAYEQYF
TRBJ2-1	.	TRBV7-6	CASSPIPSGRANEQFF
TRBJ1-5	.	TRBV27	CASSWTANQPQHF
TRBJ1-3	.	TRBV4-1	CASSQTDSPGNTIYF
TRBJ1-3	.	TRBV28	CASKTASGNTIYF
TRBJ2-2	.	TRBV28	CASSFRRGGELFF
TRBJ2-7	once	TRBV5-1	CASSQGLTYEQYF
TRBJ2-2	.	TRBV28	CASSSTPRGGELFF
TRBJ1-2	.	TRBV5-1	CASSHTGGSRIYGYTF
TRBJ2-5	.	TRBV7-6	CASSSEGYVMGTQYF
TRBJ2-3	.	TRBV10-1	CASSELSSPSTDTQYF
TRBJ1-5	.	TRBV19	CASSIGGDQPQHF
TRBJ2-2	.	TRBV15	CATSREGSTGELFF
TRBJ2-7	once	TRBV2	CASILAQGFLTEQYF
TRBJ2-3	.	TRBV27	CASRHGTGWTQYF
TRBJ1-5	once	TRBV28	CASSLGTGERGNQPQHF
TRBJ2-1	.	TRBV28	CASSSSSGEQFF
.	.	TRBV7-9	CASSLALGKYYEQYF
TRBJ1-3	.	TRBV7-9	CASRGKVQGSGNTIYF
TRBJ2-1	.	TRBV7-9	CASSLGAWASGLEYNEQFF
TRBJ2-7	.	TRBV29-1	CSVVASDYEQYF
TRBJ1-3	.	TRBV28	CASADRRFSGNTIYF
TRBJ2-3	.	TRBV7-9	CASTMPSGISTDTQYF
TRBJ1-2	.	TRBV6-1	CASTGGVANGYTF
TRBJ2-3	.	TRBV5-1	CASTSGGLGDTQYF
TRBJ1-1	.	TRBV15	CATSRRGEPEAFF
TRBJ2-7	.	TRBV27	CASRIIGTGGYEQYF
TRBJ1-2	.	TRBV9	CASTDSPNYGYTF
TRBJ1-1	.	TRBV14	CASSQDQGRTTEAFF
TRBJ2-7	.	TRBV4-2	CASSHGGLYEQYF